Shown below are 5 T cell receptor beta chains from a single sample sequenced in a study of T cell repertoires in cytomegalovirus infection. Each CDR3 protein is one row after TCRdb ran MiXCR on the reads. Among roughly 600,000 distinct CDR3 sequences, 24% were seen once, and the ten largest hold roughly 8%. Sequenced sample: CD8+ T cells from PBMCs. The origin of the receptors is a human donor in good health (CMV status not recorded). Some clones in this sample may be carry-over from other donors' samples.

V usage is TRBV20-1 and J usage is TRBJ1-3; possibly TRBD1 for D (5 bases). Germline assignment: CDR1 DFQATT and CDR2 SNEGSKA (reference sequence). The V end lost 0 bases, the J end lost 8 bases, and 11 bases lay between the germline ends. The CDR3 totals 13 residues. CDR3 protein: CSARDSEGDTIYF. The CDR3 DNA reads TGCAGTGCTAGAGATTCGGAAGGGGACACCATATATTTT.

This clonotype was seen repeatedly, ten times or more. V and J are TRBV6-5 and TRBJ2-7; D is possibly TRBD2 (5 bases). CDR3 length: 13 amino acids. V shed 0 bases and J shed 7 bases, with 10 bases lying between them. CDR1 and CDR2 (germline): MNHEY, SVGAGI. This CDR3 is CASSYSRPGEQYF. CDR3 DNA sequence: TGTGCCAGCAGTTACTCGAGGCCGGGGGAGCAGTACTTC.

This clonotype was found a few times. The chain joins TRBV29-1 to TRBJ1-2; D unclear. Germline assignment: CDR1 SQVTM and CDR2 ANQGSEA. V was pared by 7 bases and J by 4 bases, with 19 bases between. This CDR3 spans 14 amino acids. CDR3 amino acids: CSATGQDGAYGYTF. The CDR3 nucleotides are TGCAGCGCAACCGGTCAGGACGGAGCCTATGGCTACACCTTC.

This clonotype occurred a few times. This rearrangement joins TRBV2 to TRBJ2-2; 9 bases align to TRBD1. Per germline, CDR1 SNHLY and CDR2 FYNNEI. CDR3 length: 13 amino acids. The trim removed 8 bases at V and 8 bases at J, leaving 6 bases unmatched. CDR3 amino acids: CASRDRVPGELFF. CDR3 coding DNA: TGTGCCAGCCGGGACAGGGTACCGGGGGAGCTGTTTTTT.

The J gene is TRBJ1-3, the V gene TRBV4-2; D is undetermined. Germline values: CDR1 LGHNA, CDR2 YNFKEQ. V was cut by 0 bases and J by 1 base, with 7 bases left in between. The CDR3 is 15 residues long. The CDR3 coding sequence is TGTGCCAGCAGCCAAGAAATTCCTTCTGGAAACACCATATATTTT. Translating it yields CASSQEIPSGNTIYF.